This T cell receptor beta chain came from a study of T cells after posttransplantation cyclophosphamide (dated by TCRdb to about 2016). Notes on the research overall: T cell repertoire reconstitution was tracked by TRB sequencing after myeloablative bone marrow transplantation in which posttransplantation cyclophosphamide was used as GVHD prophylaxis. TRB sequencing was performed on blood from all 35 or so PTCy patients with 1-year posttransplant specimens. Antigen receptor sequencing covered samples from approximately 32 PTCy-treated patients and around 15 of their related bone marrow donors. In 3 patients, up to about 3 additional blood samples taken between 2 and 5.2 years after transplant also underwent TRB sequencing, as did pretransplant blood from 4 patients. Because TRA and TRB clonality were tightly correlated in roughly 10 samples, subsequent TCR analyses were focused on TRB only. Public TRB sequences were compared against a database of over 3,500 sequences linked to responses to pathogens, tumor antigens, self-antigens and alloantigens. The investigation overall reported the following: The TRB repertoires of T cells infiltrating skin or GI tract showed only limited overlap with the TRB repertoires of T cells in blood. At 1-2 months, donor-recipient similarity was low but rose over the first year, and the later blood repertoires were often dominated by donor CD8+ memory clones. Across 40 to 55 patients, TRB clonality was highly associated with recipient CMV seropositivity and CMV reactivation, and PTCy diversity was similar to diversity in CNI/methotrexate controls.

On the day of marrow donation, related bone marrow donors gave peripheral blood samples. Peripheral blood and bone marrow mononuclear cells were isolated by Ficoll-Hypaque density centrifugation and cryopreserved. This clone was seen many times. Its antigen is unknown. The record has no base qualities; no much larger clone is one base away. TRB sequencing was run on genomic DNA with either the immunoSEQ assay at survey resolution or the hsTCRB kit. Regarding the original processing steps: Initial read processing used immunoSEQ software, and repertoire analyses used the LymphoSeq R package. For each TRB dataset, clonality was calculated as 1 minus normalized Shannon entropy, and the Gini coefficient was computed as well. To infer phenotypes in unsorted samples, TRB sequences from sorted subsets of the recipient or donor were mapped onto the unsorted samples of the same recipient. Sourced from immuneACCESS, this table was stored by TCRdb with only in-frame sequences that have V and J called. A share of the clones is absent; for the studies checked, an unresolved V gene accounts for under half, and the remainder has no known explanation. The V and J calls and clone size were taken over from that table, and D and trimming were inferred from the DNA. The sample comprises around 35,000 clones, and every one was counted more than once. The ten largest make up 6.5% to 7% of the sample.

The germline V gene (reference sequence) gives CDR1 as LNHDA and CDR2 as SQIVND. Relative to germline, V is missing 7 bases and J is missing 3 bases, with 14 bases of the junction outside any gene match. The CDR3, cysteine through phenylalanine, is 19 amino acids long. Of the read, only the CDR3 DNA is kept; its 57 bases are in frame from base 1. The TCR was taken from a woman aged 50 to 60 in good health and a related stem cell transplant donor. The sequencing sample was made of PBMCs. This receptor chain uses TRBV19 and TRBJ2-2; the central 13 bases match TRBD2. Here is the DNA: TGTGCCAGTACCACTCTCCTACTAGCGGGAGGGCCGGACACCGGGGAGCTGTTTTTT. Protein translation: CASTTLLLAGGPDTGELFF.